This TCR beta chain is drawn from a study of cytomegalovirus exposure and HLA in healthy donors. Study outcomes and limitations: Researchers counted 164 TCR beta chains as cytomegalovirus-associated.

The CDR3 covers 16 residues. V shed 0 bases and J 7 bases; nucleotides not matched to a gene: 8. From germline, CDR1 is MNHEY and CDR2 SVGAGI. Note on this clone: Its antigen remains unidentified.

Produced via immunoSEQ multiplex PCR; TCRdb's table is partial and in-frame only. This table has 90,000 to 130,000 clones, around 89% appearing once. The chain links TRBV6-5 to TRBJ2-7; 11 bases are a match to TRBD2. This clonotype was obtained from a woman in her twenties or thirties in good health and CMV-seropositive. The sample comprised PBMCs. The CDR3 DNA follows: TGTGCCAGCAGTTACTCGTGGACTAGCGGGTTCGTAGAGCAGTACTTC. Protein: CASSYSWTSGFVEQYF.